This T cell receptor beta chain came from a study of T-cell memory formation after mild COVID-19. Study-level information: TCR clusters largely stayed donor specific. Notes on the study in general: CD4/CD8 balance characterized clones contracting day 15 to 85, and CD4+ skew characterized later expanders. Pre-infection memory held some responding clones, suggesting pre-existing cross-reactive T cells responded. CD8+ contracting clones occupied EMRA, while CD4+ ones occupied mainly CM and EM.

One entry per CDR3 protein, called by TCRdb with MiXCR from the 5' RACE reads. Of more than 120,000 distinct CDR3 sequences listed, roughly 21% are singletons. As for this clonotype: Its antigen remains unidentified.

This CDR3 comprises 14 residues. Germline assignment: CDR1 SGHRS and CDR2 YFSETQ. Trimming cost V 6 bases and J 4 bases, with 17 bases left between them. The genes are TRBV5-1 and TRBJ2-7, with D maybe TRBD2 (6 bases). The sequence derives from an adult woman who had mild COVID-19 (a few samples of this study predate the infection). Cell type and time point are not known. Sequencing was done on a sample of PBMCs or a T cell subset sorted from them (not recorded which). This CDR3 reads CASTQGGKGYEQYF. The CDR3 DNA is TGCGCCAGCACCCAAGGAGGGAAAGGATACGAGCAGTACTTC.